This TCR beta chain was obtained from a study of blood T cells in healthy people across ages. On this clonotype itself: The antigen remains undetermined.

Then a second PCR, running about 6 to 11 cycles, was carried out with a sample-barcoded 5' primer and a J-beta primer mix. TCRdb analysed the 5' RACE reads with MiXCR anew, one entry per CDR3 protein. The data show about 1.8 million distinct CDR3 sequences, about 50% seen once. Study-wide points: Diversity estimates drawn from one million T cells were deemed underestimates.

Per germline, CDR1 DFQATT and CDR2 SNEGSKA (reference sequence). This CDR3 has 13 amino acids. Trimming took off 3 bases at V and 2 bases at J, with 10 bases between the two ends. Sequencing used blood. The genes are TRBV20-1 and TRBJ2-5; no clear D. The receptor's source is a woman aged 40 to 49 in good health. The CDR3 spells CSASGPGQETQYF. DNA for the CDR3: TGCAGTGCTAGTGGGCCTGGACAAGAGACCCAGTACTTC.